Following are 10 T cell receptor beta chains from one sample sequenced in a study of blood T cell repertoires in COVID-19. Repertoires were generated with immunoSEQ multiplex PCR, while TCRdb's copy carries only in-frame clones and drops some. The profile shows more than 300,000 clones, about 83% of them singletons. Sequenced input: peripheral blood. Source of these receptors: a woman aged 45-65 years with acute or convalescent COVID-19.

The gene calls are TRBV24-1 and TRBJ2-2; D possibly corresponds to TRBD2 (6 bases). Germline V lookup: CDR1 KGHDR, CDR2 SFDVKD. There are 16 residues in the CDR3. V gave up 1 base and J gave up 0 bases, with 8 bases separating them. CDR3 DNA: TGTGCCACCAGTGATTTCACTAGCACGAACACCGGGGAGCTGTTTTTT. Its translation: CATSDFTSTNTGELFF.

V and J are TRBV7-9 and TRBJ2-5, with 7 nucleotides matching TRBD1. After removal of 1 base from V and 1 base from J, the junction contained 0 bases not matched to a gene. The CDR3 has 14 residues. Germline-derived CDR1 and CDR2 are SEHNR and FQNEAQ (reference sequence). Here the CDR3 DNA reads TGTGCCAGCAGCTTAGGACAGGGCCAAGAGACCCAGTACTTC. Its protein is CASSLGQGQETQYF.

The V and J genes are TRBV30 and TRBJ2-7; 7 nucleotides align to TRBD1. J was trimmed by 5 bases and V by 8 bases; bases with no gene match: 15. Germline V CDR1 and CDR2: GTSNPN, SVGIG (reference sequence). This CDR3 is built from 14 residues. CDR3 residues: CATTGQVRGDEQYF. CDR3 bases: TGTGCCACAACCGGACAGGTCCGAGGGGACGAGCAGTACTTC.

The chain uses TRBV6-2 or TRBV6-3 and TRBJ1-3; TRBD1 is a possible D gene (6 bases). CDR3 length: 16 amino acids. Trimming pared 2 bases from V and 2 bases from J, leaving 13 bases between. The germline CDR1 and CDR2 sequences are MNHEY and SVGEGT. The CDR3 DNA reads TGTGCCAGCAGTTACACCAGACAGGCGGCTGGAAACACCATATATTTT. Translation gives CASSYTRQAAGNTIYF.

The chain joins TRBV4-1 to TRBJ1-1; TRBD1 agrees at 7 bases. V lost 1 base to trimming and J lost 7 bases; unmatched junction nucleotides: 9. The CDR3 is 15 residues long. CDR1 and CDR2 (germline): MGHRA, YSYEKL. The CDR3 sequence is CASSQVITGAREAFF. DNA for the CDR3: TGCGCCAGCAGCCAAGTCATCACAGGGGCTCGTGAAGCTTTCTTT.

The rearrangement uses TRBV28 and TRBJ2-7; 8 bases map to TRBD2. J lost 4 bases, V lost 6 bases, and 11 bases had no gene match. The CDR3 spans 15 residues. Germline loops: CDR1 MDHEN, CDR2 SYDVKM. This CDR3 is CASSQQAGERYEQYF. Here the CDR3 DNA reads TGTGCCAGCAGCCAACAAGCGGGAGAGAGATACGAGCAGTACTTC. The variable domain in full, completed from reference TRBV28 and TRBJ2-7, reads DVKVTQSSRYLVKRTGEKVFLECVQDMDHENMFWYRQDPGLGLRLIYFSYDVKMKEKGDIPEGYSVSREKKERFSLILESASTNQTSMYLCASSQQAGERYEQYFGPGTRLTVT.

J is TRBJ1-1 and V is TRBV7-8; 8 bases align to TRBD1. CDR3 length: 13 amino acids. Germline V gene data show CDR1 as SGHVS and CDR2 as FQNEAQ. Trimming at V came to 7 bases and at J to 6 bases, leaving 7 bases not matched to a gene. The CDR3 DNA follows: TGTGCCAGCATCATCGGACAGGGCGCTGAAGCTTTCTTT. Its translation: CASIIGQGAEAFF.

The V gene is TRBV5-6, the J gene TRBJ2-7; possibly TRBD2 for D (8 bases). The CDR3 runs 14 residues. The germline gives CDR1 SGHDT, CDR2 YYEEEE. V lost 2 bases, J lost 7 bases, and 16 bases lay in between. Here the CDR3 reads CASSLGTRGREQYF. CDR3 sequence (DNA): TGTGCCAGCAGCTTAGGGACTAGGGGGCGGGAGCAGTACTTC.

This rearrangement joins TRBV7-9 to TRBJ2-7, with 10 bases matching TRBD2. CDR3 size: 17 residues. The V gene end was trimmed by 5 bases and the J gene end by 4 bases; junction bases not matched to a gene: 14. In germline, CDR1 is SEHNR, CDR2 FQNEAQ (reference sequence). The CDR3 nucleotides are TGTGCCAGCAGCCCTCCCCCCTCTAGCGGGAGATCTTACGAGCAGTACTTC. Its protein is CASSPPPSSGRSYEQYF. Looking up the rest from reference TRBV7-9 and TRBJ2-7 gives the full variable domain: DTGVSQNPRHKITKRGQNVTFRCDPISEHNRLYWYRQTLGQGPEFLTYFQNEAQLEKSRLLSDRFSAERPKGSFSTLEIQRTEQGDSAMYLCASSPPPSSGRSYEQYFGPGTRLTVT.

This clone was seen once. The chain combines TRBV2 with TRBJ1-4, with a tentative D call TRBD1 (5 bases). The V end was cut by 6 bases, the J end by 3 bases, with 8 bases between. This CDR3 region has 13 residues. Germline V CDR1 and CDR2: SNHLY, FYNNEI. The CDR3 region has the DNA TGTGCCAGCAGAGGGGCCTCTAATGAAAAACTGTTTTTT. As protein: CASRGASNEKLFF. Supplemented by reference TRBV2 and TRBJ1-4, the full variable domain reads EPEVTQTPSHQVTQMGQEVILRCVPISNHLYFYWYRQILGQKVEFLVSFYNNEISEKSEIFDDQFSVERPDGSNFTLKIRSTKLEDSAMYFCASRGASNEKLFFGSGTQLSVL.